The source of this T cell receptor (beta chain) is a study of response to subunit inactivated influenza vaccine. Points from the study as a whole: Each seasonal flu vaccination may recruit only limited new T cells, authors suggested.

TCRdb reprocessed the RT-PCR reads via MiXCR and lists one record per CDR3 protein. This sample yields 800,000 or so distinct CDR3 sequences, of which 21% are seen a single time; roughly a tenth belongs to the top ten. Germline trimming cut 7 bases from V and 6 bases from J; bases unmatched to any gene: 10. The CDR3 is 16 amino acids. Per the germline V gene, CDR1 is SGHTA and CDR2 is FQGNSA. As regards this clonotype: Its antigen is not identified.

Sequenced here: PBMCs from blood, sampled 4 to 6 days after vaccination. The chain is built from TRBV7-2 and TRBJ2-1; 12 bases are shared with TRBD2. This receptor was identified in a man aged 45-60 years who received an inactivated influenza vaccine. This chain's CDR3 is CASTKNGLAGFNEQFF. As DNA, the CDR3 is TGTGCCAGCACCAAAAATGGACTAGCGGGGTTCAATGAGCAGTTCTTC.